The T cell receptor (beta chain) described here comes from a study of OX40 agonist ivuxolimab in advanced cancers. On the study more broadly: Ivuxolimab, an agonist antibody against OX40 (CD134), was given to patients. Three patients had partial responses: one hepatocellular carcinoma, two cutaneous melanoma.

TCRdb's copy holds only in-frame clones and misses some; the assay was immunoSEQ multiplex PCR. The table includes roughly 26,000 clones, around nine tenths detected once. In the case of this clone: Antigen unknown. Germline is not matched at one junction end, which may reflect a read error.

Looked up from germline, CDR1 is SGHRS and CDR2 is YFSETQ. CDR3 length equals 15 residues. Study results and caveats: Antigen specificity remained undetermined for the expanded peripheral T cells.

Sequencing used CD4+ or CD8+ T cells sorted from blood, obtained in a trial of the OX40 agonist ivuxolimab. The chain couples TRBV5-1 to TRBJ2-2; D gene uncertain. The TCR comes from an adult with an advanced solid tumor such as melanoma, head and neck, liver or kidney cancer. The CDR3 sequence: CASSLQPPNTGELFF. In DNA form, the CDR3 reads TGTGCCAGCAGCTTGCAGCCTCCGAACACCGGGGAGCTGTTTTTT.